The 29 T cell receptor beta chains given below trace back to one sample, sequenced in a study of vaccination and CD4 T cells after COVID-19. Treatment meaning: roughly ten-day PBMC culture with coronavirus spike peptide pools or control peptides (ViraFEST assay). Their target antigens are unknown. The Oncomine TCR Beta short-read assay sequenced DNA from cultured CD4+ T cells. Each CDR3 protein gets one entry after TCRdb re-called the PCR reads with MiXCR. Counted here are 10,000 to 15,000 distinct CDR3 sequences, around 59% occurring once; the ten biggest clones make up around 12%. The sample comprised CD4+ T cells from blood, cultured in vitro. The receptors here all came from a human donor who had recovered from COVID-19.

J is TRBJ2-7 and V is TRBV20-1; 13 nucleotides align to TRBD2. The CDR3 runs 14 residues. Trimming cost V 6 bases and J 4 bases; bases outside gene matches: 6. Germline V CDR1 and CDR2: DFQATT, SNEGSKA (reference sequence). Here the CDR3 DNA reads TGCAGTGCAACCGGACTAGCGGGAGAGTACGAGCAGTACTTC. Translated, it gives CSATGLAGEYEQYF.

The V gene is TRBV7-3, the J gene TRBJ1-6; D gene ambiguous. CDR1 is SGHTA and CDR2 is FQGTGA in the germline V gene. This CDR3 has 13 residues. The ends were cut back, 2 bases at V and 9 bases at J, with 8 bases in the middle. This chain's CDR3 is CASSLVNGSPLHF. The CDR3 DNA reads TGTGCCAGCAGCTTAGTCAACGGTTCACCCCTCCACTTT.

Relative to its sample, this clonotype is medium-sized. V and J are TRBV20-1 and TRBJ1-2; no definite D call. Trimming shortened V by 6 bases and J by 8 bases, and 16 bases separated the two germline ends. Germline values: CDR1 DFQATT, CDR2 SNEGSKA (reference sequence). The CDR3 length is 12 residues. In DNA, the CDR3 is TGCAGTGCGTGGACGGGGTTCGGCGGCTACACCTTC. Translation gives CSAWTGFGGYTF.

The rearrangement links TRBV2 to TRBJ2-3; 7 positions agree with TRBD1. The CDR3 length is 15 residues. Trimming removed 2 bases from V and 4 bases from J; junction bases left unmatched: 6. Germline V gene sequence: CDR1 SNHLY, CDR2 FYNNEI. The CDR3 sequence is CASSEYNRGPDTQYF. The CDR3 DNA sequence: TGTGCCAGCAGTGAATATAACAGGGGCCCAGATACGCAGTATTTT.

This chain joins TRBV6-1 and TRBJ2-7; the D gene is possibly TRBD2 (5 bases). Deletions cut 8 bases from V and 3 bases from J, with 8 bases between. From germline, CDR1 is MNHNS and CDR2 SASEGT. The CDR3 sequence is 11 residues long. In DNA, the CDR3 is TGTGCCAGCGCTCGGGACTACGAGCAGTACTTC. Amino acids: CASARDYEQYF.

The chain is built from TRBV20-1 and TRBJ1-5; D is undetermined. Trimming shortened V by 3 bases and J by 6 bases, and 15 bases separated the two germline ends. Germline V gene sequence: CDR1 DFQATT, CDR2 SNEGSKA (reference sequence). The CDR3 has 14 residues. CDR3 coding DNA: TGCAGTGCTAGTTTGGGATTGCGCGGTCAGCCCCAGCATTTT. This codes for CSASLGLRGQPQHF.

The chain employs TRBV20-1 and TRBJ2-5, with 12 bases that match TRBD2. Looked up from germline, CDR1 is DFQATT and CDR2 is SNEGSKA (reference sequence). Trimming at V came to 5 bases and at J to 5 bases, leaving 18 bases not matched to a gene. The length of the CDR3 is 18 residues. CDR3 in DNA: TGCAGTGCTGGTAGACTAGCGGGAGACTTGGGGTTCGCGGAGACCCAGTACTTC. It encodes CSAGRLAGDLGFAETQYF.

The chain is built from TRBV7-2 and TRBJ2-7, with D perhaps TRBD2 (6 bases). The CDR3 totals 13 residues. The germline V and J ends were trimmed by 8 bases and 0 bases, with 11 bases remaining between them. Germline CDR1 reads SGHTA; CDR2 reads FQGNSA. The CDR3 DNA follows: TGTGCCAGCGGGGACTTACTCTCCTACGAGCAGTACTTC. Translation gives CASGDLLSYEQYF.

This clonotype was observed a handful of times. The V and J genes are TRBV6-4 and TRBJ2-5, with no clear D. The V end lost 3 bases, the J end lost 5 bases, and 10 bases lay between the germline ends. The CDR3 is 13 amino acids. In germline, CDR1 is MRHNA, CDR2 SNTAGT. CDR3 sequence: CASSEGQAETQYF. Written as DNA, the CDR3 is TGTGCCAGCAGTGAGGGCCAAGCTGAGACCCAGTACTTC.

This clonotype was counted once. The J gene is TRBJ2-7, the V gene TRBV20-1, with D perhaps matching TRBD2 (5 bases). Germline V lookup: CDR1 DFQATT, CDR2 SNEGSKA (reference sequence). There are 15 residues in the CDR3. The germline V and J ends were trimmed by 5 bases and 2 bases, with 19 bases remaining between them. CDR3 sequence (DNA): TGCAGTGCTTCAAATACCGGGGAGATCACCTACGAGCAGTACTTC. Its translation: CSASNTGEITYEQYF.

This clonotype was observed a handful of times. The J gene is TRBJ1-5, the V gene TRBV7-9; D is uncertain. The CDR3 is 12 residues long. CDR1 is SEHNR and CDR2 is FQNEAQ in the germline V gene (reference sequence). The germline V and J ends were trimmed by 4 bases and 6 bases, with 7 bases remaining between them. The CDR3 DNA is TGTGCCAGCAGCTACGCTAGTCAGCCCCAGCATTTT. Protein sequence: CASSYASQPQHF.

The chain is built from TRBV20-1 and TRBJ2-7; 9 nucleotides line up with TRBD1. Trimming removed 6 bases from V and 4 bases from J; junction bases left unmatched: 13. The germline V gene has CDR1 DFQATT and CDR2 SNEGSKA (reference sequence). The CDR3 has 15 residues. The CDR3 reads CSATGTGSGYYEQYF. Written as DNA, the CDR3 is TGCAGTGCCACCGGGACAGGGTCGGGGTATTACGAGCAGTACTTC.

This clonotype was detected a few times. J is TRBJ1-5 and V is TRBV10-1, with 8 bases aligning to TRBD1. V was clipped by 6 bases and J by 0 bases; unmatched bases: 4. Germline CDR1 reads WNHNN; CDR2 reads SYGVQD (reference sequence). The CDR3 consists of 15 residues. The CDR3 DNA sequence: TGCGCCAGCAGCCGCGGACAGGGTAGCAATCAGCCCCAGCATTTT. It codes for CASSRGQGSNQPQHF.

This chain uses TRBV7-8 with TRBJ2-7, with D perhaps TRBD1 (5 bases). The CDR3 is 16 residues long. Between the trimmed V and J ends, which lost 1 base and 0 bases, there was a span of 13 bases. Germline CDR1 reads SGHVS; CDR2 reads FQNEAQ. The CDR3 DNA is TGTGCCAGCAGCTTAGAGGGGCGCGGAGACTCCTACGAGCAGTACTTC. Encoded protein: CASSLEGRGDSYEQYF. Based on the CDR3 plus reference TRBV7-8 and TRBJ2-7, the full variable domain is GAGVSQSPRYKVAKRGQDVALRCDPISGHVSLFWYQQALGQGPEFLTYFQNEAQLDKSGLPSDRFFAERPEGSVSTLKIQRTQQEDSAVYLCASSLEGRGDSYEQYFGPGTRLTVT.

CDR3 loop: CASAFQAGTSGYEQYF. Written as DNA, the CDR3 is TGTGCCAGCGCCTTCCAAGCCGGGACTAGCGGCTACGAGCAGTACTTC. The chain is built from TRBV6-1 and TRBJ2-7; 11 nucleotides agree with TRBD2. The V and J ends lost 8 bases and 3 bases, in that order; junction bases with no gene match: 12. CDR3 length equals 16 residues. CDR1 is MNHNS and CDR2 is SASEGT in the germline V gene.

The genes are TRBV7-2 and TRBJ1-2, with 9 bases that match TRBD1. Germline values: CDR1 SGHTA, CDR2 FQGNSA. The CDR3 loop spans 16 amino acids. Losses at the gene ends were 5 bases for V and 5 bases for J; bases not matched to a gene: 12. The CDR3 protein is CASSPGTGRYRYGYTF. The CDR3 DNA is TGTGCCAGCAGCCCTGGGACAGGGCGGTATAGATATGGCTACACCTTC.

This clonotype has more than one count but fewer than ten. The chain has TRBV20-1 and TRBJ1-3; the D is unclear. Germline assignment: CDR1 DFQATT and CDR2 SNEGSKA (reference sequence). The CDR3 consists of 13 residues. Trimming stripped 1 base from V and 0 bases from J, with 4 bases between. The CDR3 protein is CSARVFSGNTIYF. CDR3 coding DNA: TGCAGTGCTAGAGTATTCTCTGGAAACACCATATATTTT.

The chain employs TRBV6-1 and TRBJ2-1; 9 positions agree with TRBD1. Trimming at V came to 4 bases and at J to 9 bases, leaving 7 bases not matched to a gene. The germline CDR1 and CDR2 sequences are MNHNS and SASEGT. The CDR3 sequence is 14 residues long. DNA of the CDR3: TGTGCCAGCAGTGGTGGGACAGGGATCAGTGAGCAGTTCTTC. This gives the protein CASSGGTGISEQFF.

The chain links TRBV7-8 to TRBJ2-5, with a possible D match to TRBD2 (5 bases). In germline, CDR1 is SGHVS, CDR2 FQNEAQ. This CDR3 contains 13 residues. Trimming left V 5 bases short and J 9 bases short, with 16 bases between. The CDR3 reads CASSPPSGVPQYF. DNA of the CDR3: TGTGCCAGCAGCCCCCCATCCGGGGTCCCCCAGTACTTC.

There are a few counts of this clonotype. V and J are TRBV25-1 and TRBJ2-3; the D gene is possibly TRBD2 (6 bases). V gave up 3 bases and J gave up 3 bases, with 13 bases separating them. Germline V gene sequence: CDR1 MGHDK, CDR2 SYGVNS. This CDR3 comprises 15 residues. The CDR3 region is CASSDGGAQTDTQYF. In nucleotides, the CDR3 is TGTGCCAGCAGTGACGGGGGAGCACAGACAGATACGCAGTATTTT.

This clonotype has just one count. J is TRBJ2-5 and V is TRBV6-1, with 11 bases that match TRBD2. J was trimmed by 0 bases and V by 6 bases; bases with no gene match: 3. CDR3 length: 15 residues. Germline V gene sequence: CDR1 MNHNS, CDR2 SASEGT. The CDR3, as DNA: TGTGCCAGCAGCCCTAGCGGGGGGTACCAAGAGACCCAGTACTTC. Its translation: CASSPSGGYQETQYF.

This sequence joins TRBV20-1 and TRBJ2-1, with 11 bases lining up with TRBD2. The CDR3 length is 16 residues. Germline loops: CDR1 DFQATT, CDR2 SNEGSKA (reference sequence). Germline trimming cut 5 bases from V and 3 bases from J; bases unmatched to any gene: 9. CDR3: CSAGTSGWGNYNEQFF. The CDR3 DNA is TGCAGTGCTGGGACTAGCGGTTGGGGGAACTACAATGAGCAGTTCTTC.

This clonotype was seen only a few times. V and J are TRBV6-2 or TRBV6-3 and TRBJ2-2; perhaps TRBD2 as D (5 bases). CDR3 length: 14 residues. V was clipped by 9 bases and J by 4 bases, with 15 bases between them. The V gene's germline CDR1 is MNHEY and CDR2 SVGEGT. CDR3 loop: CASRGLRGTGELFF. The CDR3 DNA sequence: TGTGCCAGTCGAGGGTTACGAGGCACCGGGGAGCTGTTTTTT.

The gene calls are TRBV12-3 or TRBV12-4 and TRBJ2-5; D remains unclear. The CDR3 length is 16 residues. Trimming stripped 8 bases from V and 5 bases from J, with 24 bases between. The CDR3 DNA reads TGTGCCAGCTCCACTCGTCGTCTCAGGATAACGGAGACCCAGTACTTC. It specifies CASSTRRLRITETQYF.

Comments on this clonotype: A junction boundary mismatches the germline segment, possibly from a read error. V and J are TRBV7-8 and TRBJ1-1; TRBD1 is a possible D gene (6 bases). CDR1 and CDR2 (germline): SGHVS, FQNEAQ. This CDR3 is built from 12 residues. The DNA of the CDR3 is TGTGCCAGCAGCTCGGTACAGGGAAGGAGGATCTTT. It translates to CASSSVQGRRIF.

This clonotype was counted only a few times. The chain uses TRBV28 and TRBJ1-2, with D perhaps matching TRBD1 (6 bases). Germline-derived CDR1 and CDR2 are MDHEN and SYDVKM. This CDR3 spans 11 amino acids. Trimming removed 5 bases at V and 8 bases at J, with 9 bases between. CDR3 protein: CASSRTVGYTF. The CDR3 coding sequence is TGTGCCAGCAGTCGGACAGTAGGCTACACCTTC.

The rearrangement joins TRBV19 to TRBJ2-5, with D possibly being TRBD1 or TRBD2 (5 bases each). The ends were cut back, 4 bases at V and 5 bases at J, with 11 bases in the middle. This CDR3 comprises 13 residues. Looked up from germline, CDR1 is LNHDA and CDR2 is SQIVND (reference sequence). CDR3 nucleotide sequence: TGTGCCAGTAGTAGTCAGGGCGGGGAGACCCAGTACTTC. Translation: CASSSQGGETQYF.

V usage is TRBV6-5 and J usage is TRBJ2-1; 7 bases match TRBD2. This CDR3 has 15 amino acids. The germline V gene has CDR1 MNHEY and CDR2 SVGAGI. V was clipped by 2 bases and J by 4 bases; unmatched bases: 5. The CDR3 DNA reads as TGTGCCAGCAGTTACGACCCCGGGAGGTACAATGAGCAGTTCTTC. Translation: CASSYDPGRYNEQFF.

The chain joins TRBV7-9 to TRBJ2-2; 8 nucleotides line up with TRBD2. The germline V gene encodes CDR1 SEHNR and CDR2 FQNEAQ (reference sequence). Trimming took 10 bases from V and 0 from J; bases not matched to a gene: 7. The length of the CDR3 is 15 residues. The CDR3 coding sequence is TGTGCCATCCCTCCGGGACTAGCGAACACCGGGGAGCTGTTTTTT. This encodes CAIPPGLANTGELFF.